Below, 3 T cell receptor beta chains from the same sample are listed, as sequenced in a study of CD8 T cells in ankylosing spondylitis. TCRdb redid the calling of the 5' RACE reads with MiXCR, one entry per CDR3 protein. The sample gives more than 150,000 distinct CDR3 sequences, roughly 18% of which show up once; 4.3% is in the top ten. Sequenced input: blood, either unsorted or a sorted T cell fraction (not recorded which). The receptor set was obtained from a male donor aged 5-30 years with ankylosing spondylitis or in good health (not recorded which).

At least ten counts were recorded for this clonotype. DNA of the CDR3: TGCAGTGCGGCCCGAGTGGACACCATATATTTT. This translates into CSAARVDTIYF. The chain has TRBV20-1 and TRBJ1-3, with D unclear. Looked up from germline, CDR1 is DFQATT and CDR2 is SNEGSKA (reference sequence). The CDR3 consists of 11 residues. Trimming removed 6 bases from V and 8 bases from J, with 11 bases in between.

The rearrangement uses TRBV25-1 and TRBJ2-7, with 10 bases lining up with TRBD1. Germline V gene data show CDR1 as MGHDK and CDR2 as SYGVNS. V lost 4 bases and J lost 3; bases outside the gene matches: 3. The CDR3 spans 14 residues. The CDR3 spells CASSGQGAIYEQYF. The CDR3 DNA reads TGTGCCAGCAGTGGACAGGGGGCTATCTACGAGCAGTACTTC.

This clonotype was counted ten times or more. V is TRBV7-6 and J is TRBJ2-1; D perhaps matches TRBD1 (6 bases). This CDR3 has 17 amino acids. V shed 0 bases and J shed 5 bases, with 17 bases lying between them. CDR1 and CDR2 (germline): SGHVS, FNYEAQ. The CDR3 DNA follows: TGTGCCAGCAGCTTAGCGAAGACAGGTTATGACCACAATGAGCAGTTCTTC. Encoded protein: CASSLAKTGYDHNEQFF.